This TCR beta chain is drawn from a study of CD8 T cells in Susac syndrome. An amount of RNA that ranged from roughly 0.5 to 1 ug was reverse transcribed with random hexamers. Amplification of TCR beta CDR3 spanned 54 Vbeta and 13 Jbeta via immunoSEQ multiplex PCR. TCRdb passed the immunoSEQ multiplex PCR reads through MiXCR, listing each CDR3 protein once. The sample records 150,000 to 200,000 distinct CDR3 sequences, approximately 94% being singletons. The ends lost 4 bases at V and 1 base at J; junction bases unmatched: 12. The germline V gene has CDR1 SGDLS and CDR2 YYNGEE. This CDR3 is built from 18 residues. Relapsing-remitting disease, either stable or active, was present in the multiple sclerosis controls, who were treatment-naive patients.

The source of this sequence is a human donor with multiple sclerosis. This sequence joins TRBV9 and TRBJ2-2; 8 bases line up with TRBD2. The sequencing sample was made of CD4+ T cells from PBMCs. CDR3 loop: CASSHPTLAGGNTGELFF. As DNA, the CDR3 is TGTGCCAGCAGCCACCCGACCCTTGCGGGAGGGAACACCGGGGAGCTGTTTTTT.